This T cell receptor (beta chain) was sequenced in a study of T cells after yellow fever vaccination (dated by TCRdb to between 2018 and 2020). As for the study more broadly: The SMART-Seq v4 Ultra Low Input RNA kit was used to prepare libraries from fractions with low cell numbers. To follow T-cell clones before and after both primary and booster YFV17D yellow fever vaccination, bulk TCR alpha and beta repertoires underwent longitudinal sequencing. The cohort comprised two healthy male donors, one aged 18 to 30 and one aged 30 to 39 years. Blood was collected at multiple timepoints before and after primary and secondary immunization, and bulk PBMC replicates and cell subsets were isolated. General study outcomes and caveats: The study included only two donors, which limits how far the findings can be generalized. After the booster, most clones that had expanded after primary vaccination were detected again (approximately 95% of CD4 and around nine tenths of CD8), suggesting broad maintenance of memory. Computational filtering was required because FACS-sorted repertoires could contain abundant contaminating clonotypes from the bulk population. A small share of clonotypes was detected in both CD4 and CD8 compartments, with the overlap likely arising from convergent recombination. The secondary T-cell response was weaker than the primary response but faster, peaking on day 5 instead of day 15.

A word on this clonotype: Its target antigen remains unknown. Per-base quality was not reported, and no clone a single base away is much larger than it.

Interpreted using the paper, the treatment or condition label stands for: live attenuated yellow fever vaccine strain. At each blood-draw timepoint, two biological replicates of bulk PBMCs were collected. A standard Ficoll-Paque protocol was used to isolate PBMCs from peripheral blood. TriZol was used to extract RNA from bulk PBMCs, CD4 and CD8 fractions, and dextramer-positive and dextramer-negative fractions. Based on the germline V gene, the CDR1 and CDR2 sequences are SGHTA and FQGNSA. The junction shows trimming of 5 bases on V and 4 bases on J, and the gene matches do not reach 13 bases of it. There are 16 amino acids in the CDR3, from cysteine to phenylalanine inclusive. Only CDR3 DNA is held: 48 bases, read in frame from base 1. Synthesis of TCR cDNA relied on 5'RACE template switching, a step that introduced a universal primer site along with unique molecular identifiers. cDNA synthesis was primed from both the TCR alpha and TCR beta constant segments. Libraries were amplified in two PCR steps, with sample barcodes and sequencing adapters added in the second step. Sequencing of libraries was performed on Illumina HiSeq 2500 (2x100 bp) or NovaSeq (2x150 bp). The study's processing was this. Reads were demultiplexed and collapsed into UMI consensus sequences with MIGEC, and V(D)J alignment was performed with MiXCR. Vaccine-responding clonotypes were identified with edgeR using replicate PBMC samples, with FDR below 0.01 and a log2 fold change above 5 up to day 15 being required. Each bulk clonotype was labeled CD4 or CD8 based on which sequenced repertoire, CD4 or CD8, contained the clonotype at higher abundance. The raw public data were reprocessed by TCRdb itself: fastp quality trimming at Q25, MiXCR clonotype calling, in-frame beta chains only. Rows are combined by CDR3 protein, so each entry shows the most common genes and DNA. Here the V and J calls rest on TCRdb's processing, not on the authors' analysis. The sample table holds hundreds of thousands of distinct CDR3 sequences, of which 8.5% to 9% were seen once. Roughly 17% of the sample is held by the ten biggest clonotypes.

The sequencing used PBMCs, collected on the day of the first yellow fever vaccination. The chain is encoded by TRBV7-2 joined to TRBJ2-7; 8 bases in the junction line up with TRBD2. The receptor was isolated from a man in his late teens or twenties who received the YFV17D yellow fever vaccine. The CDR3 reads as follows: CASSAARGGLVYEQYF. The DNA sequence is TGTGCCAGCAGCGCCGCCCGGGGGGGTCTCGTTTACGAGCAGTACTTC.